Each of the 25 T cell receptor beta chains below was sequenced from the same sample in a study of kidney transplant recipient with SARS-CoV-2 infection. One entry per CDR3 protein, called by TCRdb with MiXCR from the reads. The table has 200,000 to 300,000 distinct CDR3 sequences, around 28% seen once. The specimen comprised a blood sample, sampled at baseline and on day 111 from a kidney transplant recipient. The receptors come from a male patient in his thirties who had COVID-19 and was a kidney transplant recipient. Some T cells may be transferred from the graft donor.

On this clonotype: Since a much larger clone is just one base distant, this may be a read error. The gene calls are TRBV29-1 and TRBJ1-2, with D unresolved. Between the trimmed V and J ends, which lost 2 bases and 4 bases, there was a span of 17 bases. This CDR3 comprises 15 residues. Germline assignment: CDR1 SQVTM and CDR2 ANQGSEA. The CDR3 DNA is TGCAGCGTTGAAAATCTTTCCAGAGCAGGCTATGGCTACACCTTC. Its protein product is CSVENLSRAGYGYTF. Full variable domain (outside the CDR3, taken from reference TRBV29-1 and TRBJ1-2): SAVISQKPSRDICQRGTSLTIQCQVDSQVTMMFWYRQQPGQSLTLIATANQGSEATYESGFVIDKFPISRPNLTFSTLTVSNMSPEDSSIYLCSVENLSRAGYGYTFGSGTRLTVV.

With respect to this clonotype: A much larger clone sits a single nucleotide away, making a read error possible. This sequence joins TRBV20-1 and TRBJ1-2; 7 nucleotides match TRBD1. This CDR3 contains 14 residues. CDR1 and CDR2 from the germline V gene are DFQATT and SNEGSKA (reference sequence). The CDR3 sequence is CGAPRTGTRGGYTF. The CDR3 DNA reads TGCGGTGCCCCTCGGACAGGCACCCGCGGCGGCTACACCTTC.

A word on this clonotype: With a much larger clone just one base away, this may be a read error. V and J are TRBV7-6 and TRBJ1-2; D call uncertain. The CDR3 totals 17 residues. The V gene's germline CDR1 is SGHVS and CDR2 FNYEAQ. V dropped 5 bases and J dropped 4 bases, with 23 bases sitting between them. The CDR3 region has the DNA TGTGCCAGCAGCAAGAAACCTGAATCTCGAAGGACCTATGGCTACACCTTC. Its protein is CASSKKPESRRTYGYTF. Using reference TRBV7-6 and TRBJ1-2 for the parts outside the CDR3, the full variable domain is GAGVSQSPRYKVTKRGQDVALRCDPISGHVSLYWYRQALGQGPEFLTYFNYEAQQDKSGLPNDRFSAERPEGSISTLTIQRTEQRDSAMYRCASSKKPESRRTYGYTFGSGTRLTVV.

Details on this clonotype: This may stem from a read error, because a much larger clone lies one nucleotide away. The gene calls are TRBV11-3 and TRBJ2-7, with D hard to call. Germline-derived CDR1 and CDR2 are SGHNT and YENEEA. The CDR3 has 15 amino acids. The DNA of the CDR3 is TGTGTCAGCAGCTTAGACTGGGCAGGCACCTACGAGCAGTACTTC. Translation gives CVSSLDWAGTYEQYF. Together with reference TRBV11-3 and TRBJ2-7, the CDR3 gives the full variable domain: EAGVVQSPRYKIIEKKQPVAFWCNPISGHNTLYWYLQNLGQGPELLIRYENEEAVDDSQLPKDRFSAERLKGVDSTLKIQPAELGDSAVYLCVSSLDWAGTYEQYFGPGTRLTVT.

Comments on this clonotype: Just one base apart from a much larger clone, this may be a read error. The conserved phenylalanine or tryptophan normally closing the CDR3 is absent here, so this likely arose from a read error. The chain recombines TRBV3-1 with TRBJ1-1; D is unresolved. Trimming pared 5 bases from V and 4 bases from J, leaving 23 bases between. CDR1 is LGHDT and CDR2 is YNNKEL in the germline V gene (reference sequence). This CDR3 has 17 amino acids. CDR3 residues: CASSALPPISIRTEAFL. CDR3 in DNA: TGTGCCAGCAGCGCTCTGCCTCCCATTTCAATTCGCACTGAAGCTTTCCTT.

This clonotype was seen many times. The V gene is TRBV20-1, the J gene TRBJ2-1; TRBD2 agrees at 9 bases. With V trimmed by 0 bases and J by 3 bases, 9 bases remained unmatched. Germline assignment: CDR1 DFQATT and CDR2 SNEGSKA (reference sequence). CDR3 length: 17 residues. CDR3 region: CSARDIGGREGYNEQFF. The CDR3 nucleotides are TGCAGTGCTAGAGATATAGGCGGGAGGGAGGGCTACAATGAGCAGTTCTTC.

The chain's CDR3 is CASSYSCEQYF. CDR3 sequence (DNA): TGTGCCAGCAGTTACAGCTGCGAGCAGTACTTC. The rearrangement uses TRBV6-2 or TRBV6-3 and TRBJ2-7, with no clear D. The CDR3 totals 11 residues. The V end was cut by 2 bases, the J end by 6 bases, with 5 bases between. CDR1 and CDR2 from the germline V gene are MNHEY and SVGEGT.

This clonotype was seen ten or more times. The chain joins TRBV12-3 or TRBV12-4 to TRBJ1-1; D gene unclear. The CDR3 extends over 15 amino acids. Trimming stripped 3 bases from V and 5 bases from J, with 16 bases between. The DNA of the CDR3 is TGTGCCAGCAGTTTTCGGCAGGCCGGTCGGACTGAAGCTTTCTTT. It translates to CASSFRQAGRTEAFF.

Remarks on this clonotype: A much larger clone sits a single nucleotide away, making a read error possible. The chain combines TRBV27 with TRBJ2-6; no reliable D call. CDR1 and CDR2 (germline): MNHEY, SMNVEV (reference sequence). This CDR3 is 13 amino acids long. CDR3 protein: CVSSTSGANVLTF. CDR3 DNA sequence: TGTGTCAGCAGTACCTCTGGGGCCAACGTCCTGACTTTC.

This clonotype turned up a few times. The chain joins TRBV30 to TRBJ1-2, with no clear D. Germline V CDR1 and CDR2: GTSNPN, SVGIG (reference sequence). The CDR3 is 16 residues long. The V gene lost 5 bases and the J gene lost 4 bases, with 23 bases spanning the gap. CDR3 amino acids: CAWHRLRYRKTYGYTF. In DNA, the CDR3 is TGTGCCTGGCATCGCTTGCGTTATAGAAAGACCTATGGCTACACCTTC. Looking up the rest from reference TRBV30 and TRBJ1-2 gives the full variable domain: SQTIHQWPATLVQPVGSPLSLECTVEGTSNPNLYWYRQAAGRGLQLLFYSVGIGQISSEVPQNLSASRPQDRQFILSSKKLLLSDSGFYLCAWHRLRYRKTYGYTFGSGTRLTVV.

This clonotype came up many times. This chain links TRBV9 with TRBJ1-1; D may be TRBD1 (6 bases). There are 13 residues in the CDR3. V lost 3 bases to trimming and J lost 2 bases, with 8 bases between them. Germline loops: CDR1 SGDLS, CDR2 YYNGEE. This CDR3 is CASSGQVNTEAFF. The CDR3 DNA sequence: TGTGCCAGCAGCGGACAGGTTAACACTGAAGCTTTCTTT.

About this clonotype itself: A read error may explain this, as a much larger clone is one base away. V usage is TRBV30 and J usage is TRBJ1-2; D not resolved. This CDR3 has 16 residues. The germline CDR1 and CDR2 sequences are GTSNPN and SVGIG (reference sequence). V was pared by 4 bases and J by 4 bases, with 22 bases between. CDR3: CAWISVRHRKTYGYTF. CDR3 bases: TGTGCCTGGATCTCGGTGCGTCATAGAAAGACCTATGGCTACACCTTC.

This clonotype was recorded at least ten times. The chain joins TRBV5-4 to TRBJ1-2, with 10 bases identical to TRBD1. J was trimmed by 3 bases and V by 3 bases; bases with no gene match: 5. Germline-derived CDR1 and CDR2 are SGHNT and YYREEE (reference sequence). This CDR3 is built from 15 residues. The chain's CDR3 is CASSSTGGADYGYTF. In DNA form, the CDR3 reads TGTGCCAGCAGCTCGACAGGGGGCGCGGACTATGGCTACACCTTC.

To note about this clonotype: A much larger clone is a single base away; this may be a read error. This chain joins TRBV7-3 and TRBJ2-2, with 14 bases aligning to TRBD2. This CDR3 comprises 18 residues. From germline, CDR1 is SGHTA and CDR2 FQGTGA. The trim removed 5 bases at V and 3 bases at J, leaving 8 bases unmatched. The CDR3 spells CASSPKGLAGVYTGELFF. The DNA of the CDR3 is TGTGCCAGCAGCCCGAAGGGACTAGCGGGGGTCTACACCGGGGAGCTGTTTTTT.

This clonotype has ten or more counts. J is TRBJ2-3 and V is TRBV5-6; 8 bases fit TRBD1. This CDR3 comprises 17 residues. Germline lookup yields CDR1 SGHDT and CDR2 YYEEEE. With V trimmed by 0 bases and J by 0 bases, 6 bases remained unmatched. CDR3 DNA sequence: TGTGCCAGCAGCTTGGTGGACAGGGTTCTGAGCACAGATACGCAGTATTTT. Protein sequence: CASSLVDRVLSTDTQYF.

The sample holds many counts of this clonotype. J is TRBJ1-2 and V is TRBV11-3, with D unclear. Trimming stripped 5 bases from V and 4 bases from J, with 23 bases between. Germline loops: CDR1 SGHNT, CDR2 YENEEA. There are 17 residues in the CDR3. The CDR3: CASSTGVDLGKTYGYTF. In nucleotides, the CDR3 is TGTGCCAGCAGCACTGGTGTCGATCTCGGAAAGACCTATGGCTACACCTTC.

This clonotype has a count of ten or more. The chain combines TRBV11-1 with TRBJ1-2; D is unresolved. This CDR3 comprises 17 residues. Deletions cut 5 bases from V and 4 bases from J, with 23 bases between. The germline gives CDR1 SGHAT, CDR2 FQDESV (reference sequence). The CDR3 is CASSRVNKAGKTYGYTF. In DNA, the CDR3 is TGTGCCAGCAGCCGGGTCAATAAGGCTGGAAAGACCTATGGCTACACCTTC.

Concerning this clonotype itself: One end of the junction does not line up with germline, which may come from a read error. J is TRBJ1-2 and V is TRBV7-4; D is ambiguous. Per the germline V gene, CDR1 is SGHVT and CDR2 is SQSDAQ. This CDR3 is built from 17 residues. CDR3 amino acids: CPSSALRSARKTYGYTF. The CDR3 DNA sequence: TGTCCCAGCAGCGCTTTACGTTCAGCTCGAAAGACCTATGGCTACACCTTC.

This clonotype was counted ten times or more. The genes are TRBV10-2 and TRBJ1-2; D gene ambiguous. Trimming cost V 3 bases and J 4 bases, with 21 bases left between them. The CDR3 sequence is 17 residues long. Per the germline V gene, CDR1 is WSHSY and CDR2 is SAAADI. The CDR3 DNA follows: TGCGCCAGCAGTGAAGAGACCACTTCTAGAAAGACCTATGGCTACACCTTC. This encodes CASSEETTSRKTYGYTF.

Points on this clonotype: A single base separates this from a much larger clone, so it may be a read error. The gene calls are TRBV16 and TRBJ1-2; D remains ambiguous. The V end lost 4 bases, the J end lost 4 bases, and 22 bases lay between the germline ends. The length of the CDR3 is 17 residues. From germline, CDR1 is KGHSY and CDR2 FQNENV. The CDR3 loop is CASSPMAVVRETYGYTF. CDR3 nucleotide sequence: TGTGCCAGCAGCCCTATGGCGGTCGTTAGAGAGACCTATGGCTACACCTTC.

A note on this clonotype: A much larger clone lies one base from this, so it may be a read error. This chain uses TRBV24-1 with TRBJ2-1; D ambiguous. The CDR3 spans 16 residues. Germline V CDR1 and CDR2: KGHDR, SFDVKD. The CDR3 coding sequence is TGTGCCACCAGTGATTTGAGGGCATTCTCCTGCAATGAGCAGTTCTTC. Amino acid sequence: CATSDLRAFSCNEQFF.

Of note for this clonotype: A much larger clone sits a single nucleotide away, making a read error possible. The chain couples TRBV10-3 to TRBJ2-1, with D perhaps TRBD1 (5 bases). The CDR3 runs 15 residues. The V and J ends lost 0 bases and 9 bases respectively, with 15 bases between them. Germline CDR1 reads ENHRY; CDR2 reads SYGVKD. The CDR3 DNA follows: TGTGCCATCAGTGAGTCGTCCGCAGGGAACAGTGAGCAGTTCTTC. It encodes CAISESSAGNSEQFF.

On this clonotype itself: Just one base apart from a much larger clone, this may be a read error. CDR3 sequence (DNA): TGCAGCGTTGAGGACAGTAACTATGTCTACACCTTC. It specifies CSVEDSNYVYTF. The chain couples TRBV29-1 to TRBJ1-2, with D maybe TRBD1 (6 bases). This CDR3 spans 12 amino acids. Germline V gene data show CDR1 as SQVTM and CDR2 as ANQGSEA.

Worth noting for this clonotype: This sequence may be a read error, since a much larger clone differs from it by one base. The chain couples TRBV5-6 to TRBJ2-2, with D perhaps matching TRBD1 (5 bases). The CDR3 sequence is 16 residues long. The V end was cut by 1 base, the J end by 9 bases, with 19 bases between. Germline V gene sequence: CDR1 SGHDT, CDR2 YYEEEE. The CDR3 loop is CASSLIATVNTRELFF. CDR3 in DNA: TGTGCCAGCAGCTTGATTGCGACAGTAAATACCAGGGAGCTGTTTTTT.

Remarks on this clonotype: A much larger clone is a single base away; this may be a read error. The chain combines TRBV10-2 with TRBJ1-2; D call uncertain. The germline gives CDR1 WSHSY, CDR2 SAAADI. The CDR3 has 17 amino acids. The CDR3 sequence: CASSAVSTSRKTYGYPF. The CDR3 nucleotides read TGCGCCAGCAGTGCGGTCAGCACTTCTAGAAAGACCTATGGCTACCCCTTC.